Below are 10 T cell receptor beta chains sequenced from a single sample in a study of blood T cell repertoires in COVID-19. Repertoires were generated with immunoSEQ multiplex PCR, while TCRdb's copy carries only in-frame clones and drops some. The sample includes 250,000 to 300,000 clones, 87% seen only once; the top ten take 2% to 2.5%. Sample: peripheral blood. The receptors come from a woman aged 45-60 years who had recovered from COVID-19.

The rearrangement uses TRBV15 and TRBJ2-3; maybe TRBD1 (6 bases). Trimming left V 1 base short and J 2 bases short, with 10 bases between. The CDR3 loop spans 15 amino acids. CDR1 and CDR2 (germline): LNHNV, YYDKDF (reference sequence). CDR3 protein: CATSRGDTITDTQYF. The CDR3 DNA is TGTGCCACCAGCAGAGGGGACACCATCACAGATACGCAGTATTTT.

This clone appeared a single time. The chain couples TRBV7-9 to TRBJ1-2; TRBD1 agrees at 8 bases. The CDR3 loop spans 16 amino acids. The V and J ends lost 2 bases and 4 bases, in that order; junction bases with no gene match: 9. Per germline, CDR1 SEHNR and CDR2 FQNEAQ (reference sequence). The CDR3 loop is CASSLPRWDRTYGYTF. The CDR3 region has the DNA TGTGCCAGCAGCTTACCCCGTTGGGACAGGACCTATGGCTACACCTTC.

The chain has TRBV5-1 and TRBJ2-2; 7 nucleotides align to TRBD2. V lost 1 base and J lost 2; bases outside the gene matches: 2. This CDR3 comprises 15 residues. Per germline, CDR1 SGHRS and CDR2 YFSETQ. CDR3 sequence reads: CASSLRGRNTGELFF. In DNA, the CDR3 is TGCGCCAGCAGCTTGCGCGGGAGAAACACCGGGGAGCTGTTTTTT.

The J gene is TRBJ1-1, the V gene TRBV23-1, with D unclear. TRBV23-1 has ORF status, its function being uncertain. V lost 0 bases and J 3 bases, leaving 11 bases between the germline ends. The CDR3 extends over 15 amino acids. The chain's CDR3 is CASSQSQQNYTEAFF. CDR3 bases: TGCGCCAGCAGTCAATCGCAACAGAACTACACTGAAGCTTTCTTT.

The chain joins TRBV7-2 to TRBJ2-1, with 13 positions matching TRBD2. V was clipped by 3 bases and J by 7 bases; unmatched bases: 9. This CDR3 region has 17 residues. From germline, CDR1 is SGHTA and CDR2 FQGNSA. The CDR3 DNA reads TGTGCCAGCAGCTTCACTAGCGGGAGGGCCTGGGGGAATGAGCAGTTCTTC. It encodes CASSFTSGRAWGNEQFF.

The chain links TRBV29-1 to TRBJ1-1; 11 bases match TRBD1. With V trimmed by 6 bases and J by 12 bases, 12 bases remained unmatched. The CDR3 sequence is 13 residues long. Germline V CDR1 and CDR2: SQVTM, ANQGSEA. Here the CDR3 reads CSVRPGTGGITFF. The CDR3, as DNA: TGCAGCGTGAGACCCGGGACAGGGGGAATTACTTTCTTT.

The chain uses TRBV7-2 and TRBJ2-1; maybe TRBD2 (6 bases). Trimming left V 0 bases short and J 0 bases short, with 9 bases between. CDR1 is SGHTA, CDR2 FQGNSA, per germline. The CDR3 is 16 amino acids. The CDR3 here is CASSLASGGSYNEQFF. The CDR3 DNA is TGTGCCAGCAGCTTAGCTAGCGGAGGCTCCTACAATGAGCAGTTCTTC.

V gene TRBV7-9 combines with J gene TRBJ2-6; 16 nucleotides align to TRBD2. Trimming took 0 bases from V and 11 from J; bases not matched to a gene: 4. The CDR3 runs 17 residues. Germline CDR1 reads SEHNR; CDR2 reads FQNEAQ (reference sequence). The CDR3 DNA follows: TGTGCCAGCAGCTTAGCGGGACTAGCGGGGGGGCCCTACGTCCTGACTTTC. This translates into CASSLAGLAGGPYVLTF.

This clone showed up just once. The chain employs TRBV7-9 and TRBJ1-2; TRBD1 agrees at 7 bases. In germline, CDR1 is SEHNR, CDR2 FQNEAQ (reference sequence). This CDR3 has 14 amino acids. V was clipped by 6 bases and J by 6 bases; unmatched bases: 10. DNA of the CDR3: TGTGCCAGCAGTTCAACAGGGGTCCCCAATGGCTACACCTTC. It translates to CASSSTGVPNGYTF. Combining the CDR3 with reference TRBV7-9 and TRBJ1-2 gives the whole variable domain DTGVSQNPRHKITKRGQNVTFRCDPISEHNRLYWYRQTLGQGPEFLTYFQNEAQLEKSRLLSDRFSAERPKGSFSTLEIQRTEQGDSAMYLCASSSTGVPNGYTFGSGTRLTVV.

The CDR3 sequence: CAWTSPRGLWENTEAFF. CDR3 bases: TGTGCCTGGACGTCACCGCGGGGGCTCTGGGAGAACACTGAAGCTTTCTTT. The chain links TRBV30 to TRBJ1-1; weak D call: TRBD1 (6 bases). Trimming took 4 bases from V and 1 from J, leaving 22 bases between them. The CDR3 covers 17 residues. Germline CDR1 and CDR2: GTSNPN and SVGIG (reference sequence). Looking up the rest from reference TRBV30 and TRBJ1-1 gives the full variable domain: SQTIHQWPATLVQPVGSPLSLECTVEGTSNPNLYWYRQAAGRGLQLLFYSVGIGQISSEVPQNLSASRPQDRQFILSSKKLLLSDSGFYLCAWTSPRGLWENTEAFFGQGTRLTVV.